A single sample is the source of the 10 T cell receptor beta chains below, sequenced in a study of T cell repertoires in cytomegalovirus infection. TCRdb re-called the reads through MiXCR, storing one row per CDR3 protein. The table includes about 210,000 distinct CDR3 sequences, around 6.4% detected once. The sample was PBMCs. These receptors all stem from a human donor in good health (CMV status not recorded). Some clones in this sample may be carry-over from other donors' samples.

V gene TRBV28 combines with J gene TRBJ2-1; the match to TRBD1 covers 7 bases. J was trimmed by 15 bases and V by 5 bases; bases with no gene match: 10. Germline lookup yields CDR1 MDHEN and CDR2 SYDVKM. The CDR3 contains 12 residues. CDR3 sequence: CASSVRDRTWFF. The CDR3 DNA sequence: TGTGCCAGCAGTGTAAGGGACAGAACTTGGTTCTTC. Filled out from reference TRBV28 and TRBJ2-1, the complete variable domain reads DVKVTQSSRYLVKRTGEKVFLECVQDMDHENMFWYRQDPGLGLRLIYFSYDVKMKEKGDIPEGYSVSREKKERFSLILESASTNQTSMYLCASSVRDRTWFFGPGTRLTVL.

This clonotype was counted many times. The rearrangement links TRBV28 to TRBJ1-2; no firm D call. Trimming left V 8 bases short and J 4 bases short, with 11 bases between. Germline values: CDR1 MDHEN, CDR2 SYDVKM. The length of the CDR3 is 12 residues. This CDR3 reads CASGPKPYGYTF. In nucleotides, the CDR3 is TGTGCCAGCGGCCCGAAGCCCTATGGCTACACCTTC.

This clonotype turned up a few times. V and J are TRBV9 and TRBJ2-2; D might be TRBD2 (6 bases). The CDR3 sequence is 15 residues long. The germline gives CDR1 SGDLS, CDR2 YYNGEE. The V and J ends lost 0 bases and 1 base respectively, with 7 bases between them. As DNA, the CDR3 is TGTGCCAGCAGCGTAGGTAGCGGGAACACCGGGGAGCTGTTTTTT. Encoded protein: CASSVGSGNTGELFF.

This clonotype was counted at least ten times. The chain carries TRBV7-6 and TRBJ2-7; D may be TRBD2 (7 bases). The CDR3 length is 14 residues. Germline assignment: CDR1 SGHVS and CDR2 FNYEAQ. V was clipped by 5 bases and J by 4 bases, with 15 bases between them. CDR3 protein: CASSPGGGLYEQYF. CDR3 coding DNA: TGTGCCAGCAGCCCTGGGGGGGGGCTTTACGAGCAGTACTTC. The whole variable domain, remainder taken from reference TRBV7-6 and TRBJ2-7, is GAGVSQSPRYKVTKRGQDVALRCDPISGHVSLYWYRQALGQGPEFLTYFNYEAQQDKSGLPNDRFSAERPEGSISTLTIQRTEQRDSAMYRCASSPGGGLYEQYFGPGTRLTVT.

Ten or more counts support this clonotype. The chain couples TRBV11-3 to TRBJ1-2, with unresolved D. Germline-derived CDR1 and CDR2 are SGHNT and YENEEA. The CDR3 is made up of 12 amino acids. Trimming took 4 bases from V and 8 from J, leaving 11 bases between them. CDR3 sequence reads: CASSSGSGGYTF. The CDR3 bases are TGTGCCAGCAGCTCCGGCAGCGGGGGCTACACCTTC.

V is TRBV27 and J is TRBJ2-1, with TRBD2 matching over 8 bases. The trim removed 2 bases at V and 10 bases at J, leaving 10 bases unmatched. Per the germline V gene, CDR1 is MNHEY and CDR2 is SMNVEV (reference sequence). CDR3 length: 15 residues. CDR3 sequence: CASSLTRGVVVEQFF. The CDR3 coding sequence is TGTGCCAGCAGTTTAACGCGGGGGGTGGTGGTAGAGCAGTTCTTC.

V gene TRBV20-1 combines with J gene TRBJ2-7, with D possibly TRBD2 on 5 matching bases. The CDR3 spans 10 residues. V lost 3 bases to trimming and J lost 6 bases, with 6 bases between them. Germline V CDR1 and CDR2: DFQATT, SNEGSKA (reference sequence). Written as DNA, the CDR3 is TGCAGTGCTAGGCGGGCCGAGCAGTACTTC. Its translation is CSARRAEQYF.

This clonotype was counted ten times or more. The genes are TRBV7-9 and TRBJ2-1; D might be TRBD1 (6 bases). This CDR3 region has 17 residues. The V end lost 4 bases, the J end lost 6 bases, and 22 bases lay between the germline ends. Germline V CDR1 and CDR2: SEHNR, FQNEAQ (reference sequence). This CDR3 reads CASSSYTRIQGSNEQFF. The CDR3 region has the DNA TGTGCCAGCAGCTCCTACACACGAATACAGGGTAGCAATGAGCAGTTCTTC.

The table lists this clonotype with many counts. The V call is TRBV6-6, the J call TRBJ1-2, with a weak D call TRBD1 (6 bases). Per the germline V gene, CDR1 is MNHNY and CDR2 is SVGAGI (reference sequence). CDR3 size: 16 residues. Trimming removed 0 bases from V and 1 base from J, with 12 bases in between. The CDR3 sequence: CASSYSAPDSNYGYTF. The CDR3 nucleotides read TGTGCCAGCAGTTACTCAGCTCCGGACAGTAACTATGGCTACACCTTC.

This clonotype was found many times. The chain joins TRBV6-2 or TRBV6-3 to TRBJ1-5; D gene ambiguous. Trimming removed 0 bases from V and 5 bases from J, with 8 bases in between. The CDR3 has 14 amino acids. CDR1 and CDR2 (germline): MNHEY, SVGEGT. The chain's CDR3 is CASSYSWEDQPQHF. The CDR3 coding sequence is TGTGCCAGCAGTTACTCGTGGGAAGATCAGCCCCAGCATTTT.